Below, one T cell receptor beta chain is given with its context. Germline CDR1 is ENHRY and CDR2 is SYGVKD. V shed 3 bases and J shed 3 bases, with 11 bases lying between them. CDR3 length equals 15 residues. Construction of the TCRbeta library involved unique molecular identifiers. TCRdb reprocessed the PCR reads with MiXCR, giving one entry per CDR3 protein. Of over 550,000 distinct CDR3 sequences listed, about 10% are singletons. These data belong to a study of T-cell reconstitution after alpha-beta-depleted transplantation in children. This sample comprised PBMCs from the stem cell graft donor, obtained from the stem cell graft. The clonotype comes from a human donor who donated a stem cell graft to a child with acute myeloid leukemia. The chain uses TRBV10-3 and TRBJ2-2; no definite D call. The CDR3 region is CAISESSSYTGELFF. Written as DNA, the CDR3 is TGTGCCATCAGTGAATCGTCCAGTTACACCGGGGAGCTGTTTTTT.